The 9 T cell receptor beta chains below were found in one sample sequenced in a study of T cells after yellow fever vaccination. A single record per CDR3 protein comes from TCRdb applying MiXCR to the 5' RACE reads. The sample shows a few hundred thousand distinct CDR3 sequences, over 3% of them seen only once. Sequencing used PBMCs, obtained 15 days after the yellow fever booster vaccination. Every receptor here comes from a young man who received the YFV17D yellow fever vaccine.

This clonotype was recorded at least ten times. The chain combines TRBV4-3 with TRBJ2-3; maybe TRBD2 (5 bases). This CDR3 contains 15 residues. Between the trimmed V and J ends, which lost 4 bases and 4 bases, there was a span of 15 bases. The germline gives CDR1 LGHNA, CDR2 YSLEER. DNA for the CDR3: TGCGCCAGCAGCCGACGGGATCCTCGGGCAGATACGCAGTATTTT. Protein sequence: CASSRRDPRADTQYF.

In its sample, this clonotype was seen many times. The rearrangement joins TRBV5-1 to TRBJ1-1; a possible D gene is TRBD1 (5 bases). The CDR3 runs 15 residues. The V gene's germline CDR1 is SGHRS and CDR2 YFSETQ. Trimming took off 0 bases at V and 4 bases at J, with 13 bases between the two ends. The CDR3 nucleotides read TGCGCCAGCAGCTTGGTGTGGGGCCTCGGCACTGAAGCTTTCTTT. Translation: CASSLVWGLGTEAFF.

This clonotype has ten or more counts. This chain joins TRBV27 and TRBJ2-1; 9 nucleotides agree with TRBD1. The CDR3 has 16 residues. Germline lookup yields CDR1 MNHEY and CDR2 SMNVEV (reference sequence). V trimming: 7 bases; J trimming: 4 bases; junction bases outside the gene matches: 11. The CDR3 spells CASKRTGTGFYNEQFF. The CDR3 region has the DNA TGTGCCAGCAAGCGGACCGGGACAGGGTTTTACAATGAGCAGTTCTTC.

Regarding this clonotype: One base away lies a much larger clone, so this may be a sequencing read error. V is TRBV6-2 or TRBV6-3 and J is TRBJ2-2; possibly TRBD1 for D (6 bases). CDR1 and CDR2 (germline): MNHEY, SVGEGT. This CDR3 contains 15 residues. Here the CDR3 reads CASSSKPYRAGELIF. CDR3 DNA: TGTGCCAGCAGTTCCAAACCCTACAGGGCCGGGGAGCTGATTTTT.

There are many counts of this clonotype. The chain uses TRBV24-1 and TRBJ2-7, with D perhaps matching TRBD1 or TRBD2 (5 bases each). V lost 9 bases and J 9 bases, leaving 14 bases between the germline ends. The CDR3 covers 11 residues. Germline values: CDR1 KGHDR, CDR2 SFDVKD. This CDR3 reads CATGILGGQYV. As DNA, the CDR3 is TGTGCCACCGGCATCCTTGGGGGGCAGTACGTC.

In this sample, this clonotype turned up many times. The V call is TRBV7-9, the J call TRBJ2-7; possible D gene TRBD1, 6 bases. CDR3 length: 13 amino acids. V was pared by 9 bases and J by 6 bases, with 18 bases between. In germline, CDR1 is SEHNR, CDR2 FQNEAQ (reference sequence). In DNA, the CDR3 is TGTGCCAGTTCCGGGACAATTTCTTCCGAGCAGTACTTC. Residues: CASSGTISSEQYF.

The rearrangement joins TRBV27 to TRBJ1-1, with D tentatively TRBD1 (5 bases). CDR1 MNHEY and CDR2 SMNVEV come from the germline V gene (reference sequence). The CDR3 runs 15 residues. V was pared by 3 bases and J by 2 bases, with 13 bases between. The CDR3 bases are TGTGCCAGCAGTTTTGGGACCTCGGTTAACACTGAAGCTTTCTTT. The encoded protein is CASSFGTSVNTEAFF.

V and J are TRBV5-1 and TRBJ2-5; D might be TRBD2 (5 bases). V lost 0 bases and J lost 3, with 9 bases in between. The CDR3 has 14 amino acids. From germline, CDR1 is SGHRS and CDR2 YFSETQ. The CDR3 protein is CASSLASSEETQYF. The CDR3 DNA reads as TGCGCCAGCAGCTTGGCTAGCTCAGAAGAGACCCAGTACTTC.

This clonotype occurred many times. This chain uses TRBV5-1 with TRBJ2-7; D is uncertain. The CDR3 has 12 amino acids. V was cut by 5 bases and J by 3 bases, with 9 bases left in between. The germline CDR1 and CDR2 sequences are SGHRS and YFSETQ. The CDR3 coding sequence is TGCGCCAGCAGGTTCCATTTCTACGAGCAGTACTTC. Protein: CASRFHFYEQYF.